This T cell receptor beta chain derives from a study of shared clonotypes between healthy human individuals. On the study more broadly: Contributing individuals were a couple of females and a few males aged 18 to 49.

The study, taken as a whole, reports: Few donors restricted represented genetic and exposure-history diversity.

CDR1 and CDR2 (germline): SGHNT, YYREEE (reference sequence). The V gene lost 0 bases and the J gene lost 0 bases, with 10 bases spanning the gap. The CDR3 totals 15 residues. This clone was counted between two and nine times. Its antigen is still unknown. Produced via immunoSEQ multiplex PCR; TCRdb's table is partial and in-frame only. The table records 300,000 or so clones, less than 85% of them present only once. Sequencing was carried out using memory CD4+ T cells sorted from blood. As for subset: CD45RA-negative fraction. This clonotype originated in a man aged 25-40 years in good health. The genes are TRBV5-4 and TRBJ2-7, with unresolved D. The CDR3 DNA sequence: TGTGCCAGCAGCTTGGGTGTCGCGGACTCCTACGAGCAGTACTTC. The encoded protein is CASSLGVADSYEQYF.